This TCR beta chain was identified during a study of T cells in women clearing cervical HPV infection (dated by TCRdb to between 2017 and 2018). Regarding the complete study: The cases were 25 women with histologically confirmed HPV16-related CIN3 or worse, and 2 of those women had invasive cancers. Blood from cases was drawn at the visit where the lesion was first identified, while blood from controls was drawn once the infection was no longer detected. For cases, a median interval of roughly 150 days, with an interquartile range of 90 to 200 days, was observed between lesion detection and blood sampling. As quality controls, five blinded duplicates were added to each group, bringing the total to roughly 60 samples made up of about 50 participants and approximately 10 replicates. In the parent cohort, about 10,000 women aged 18 or older were enrolled in Guanacaste, Costa Rica, during about 1992 to 1994 and then followed for approximately 7 years. Since HLA typing was available for only a few women, HLA type could not be ruled out as a confounder. Cases and controls were matched on age within five years and on year of sample collection. The exploratory proof-of-principle case-control study was nested within the Guanacaste HPV Natural History Study in Costa Rica and compared TCR repertoires across cervical HPV16 outcomes. The 20 to 30 controls were women who cleared a single incident HPV16 infection within 12 months without developing precancer or cancer. Cases had a median age of about 35 years and controls had a median age of around 40, with no significant differences in baseline characteristics. What the study reported, not specific to this receptor: Because of the cross-sectional design, the study could not determine whether the associations came before infection or resulted from infection, and neither effector/memory subsets nor HPV-specific T cells were isolated. Cases had lower TRBV6-7 relative abundance than controls (about 0.1% versus 0.15%; Bonferroni P = 0.0008). Significantly higher TCR repertoire richness was observed in CIN3+ cases than in controls across sequencing depths, whereas no difference in evenness was found. Because T-cell numbers per sample were unknown, differences in richness could reflect varying T-cell content rather than repertoire biology. Random forest classifiers combining richness and V gene abundances distinguished cases from controls with an estimated AUC of approximately 0.83.

Every participant had a single incident cervical HPV16 infection, and prevalent HPV16 infections were excluded. Cervical HPV DNA was detected by MY09/MY11 PCR and genotyped by dot-blot hybridization. Roughly 15 mL of heparinized blood was centrifuged, after which the buffy coat was aliquoted, frozen at -30 degrees C, and then stored at -80 degrees C. Genomic DNA was extracted from buffy coat specimens using QIAGEN kits. The germline V gene provides CDR1 MNHEY and CDR2 SVGEGT. V loses 5 bases of germline sequence and J loses 2 bases, and the interval between the two ends is 13 bases. The CDR3 runs 14 residues from the cysteine to the phenylalanine. Sequencing covers 33 bases of the CDR3, shown here with the frame starting at base 1. TCR beta CDR3 regions were amplified by multiplex PCR using the immunoSEQ assay from an average of about 1,200 ng genomic DNA per sample. To correct primer bias, the assay used a complete synthetic TCR repertoire to set an amplification baseline. Amplicons were sequenced on the Illumina platform. Processing in the source paper ran as follows. Error correction of the sequences involved clustering with frequency ratios plus a modified nearest-neighbor algorithm, after which the sequences were analyzed in the immunoSEQ Analyzer using IMGT gene definitions. At each rarefaction depth, TCR richness and evenness were averaged across 20 rarefaction repeats, and any sample with fewer sequences than the depth was left out. Relative abundances of V, D and J genes were compared between groups using Wilcoxon rank sum tests, with FDR correction applied. An intraclass correlation of about 96% for TCR richness and an average of around 80% across 66 gene segments were obtained from the blinded duplicates. TCRdb re-hosts the immuneACCESS table, in-frame sequences only. Its copies lack some clones; in the studies checked, an unresolved V gene accounts for under half of them, and the cause for the rest is not known. That table supplies the V and J calls and clone size; D and trimming were determined from the DNA. This sample's table lists over 35,000 clones. The ten largest clones take up roughly 36% of the sample.

As to this clone: No cognate antigen has been identified for it. The read falls 3 residues short of the CDR3 end, and the missing part is taken from the germline J gene.

The chain employs TRBV6-2 or TRBV6-3 and TRBJ2-7; the D gene is perhaps TRBD1, from 6 matching bases. The source is a woman between 18 and 70 years old with a cervical HPV16 infection that either progressed to CIN3+ or cleared (not recorded which). Sequencing was done on a sample of blood buffy coat. The CDR3 DNA, read in part, is TGTGCCAGCAGTCGACAGGAGTTAACCTACGAG. It codes for CASSRQELTYE. The full-length CDR3 reads as CASSRQELTYEQYF.